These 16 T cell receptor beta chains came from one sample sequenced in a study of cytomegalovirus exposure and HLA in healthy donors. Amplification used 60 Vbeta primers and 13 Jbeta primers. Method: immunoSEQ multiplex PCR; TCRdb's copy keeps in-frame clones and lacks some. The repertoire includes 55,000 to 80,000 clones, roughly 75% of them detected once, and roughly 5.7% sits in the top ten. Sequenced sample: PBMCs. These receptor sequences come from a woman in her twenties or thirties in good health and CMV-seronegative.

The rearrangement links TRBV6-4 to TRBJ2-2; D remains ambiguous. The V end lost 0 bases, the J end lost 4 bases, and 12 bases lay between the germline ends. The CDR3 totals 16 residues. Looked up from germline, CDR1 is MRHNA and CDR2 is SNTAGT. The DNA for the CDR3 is TGTGCCAGCAGTGACTCTGGCGGCCCCCGCACCGGGGAGCTGTTTTTT. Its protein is CASSDSGGPRTGELFF.

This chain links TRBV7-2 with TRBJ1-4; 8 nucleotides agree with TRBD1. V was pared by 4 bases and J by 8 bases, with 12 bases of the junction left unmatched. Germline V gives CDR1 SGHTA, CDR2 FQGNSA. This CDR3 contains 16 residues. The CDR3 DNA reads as TGTGCCAGCAGCTCCCCTAAAACCGACAGGGGAGAAAAACTGTTTTTT. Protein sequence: CASSSPKTDRGEKLFF.

Written as DNA, the CDR3 is TGTGCCAGTAGTCTCGGGACAGTGAACACCGGGGAGCTGTTTTTT. Amino acids: CASSLGTVNTGELFF. The rearrangement joins TRBV19 to TRBJ2-2; 7 nucleotides line up with TRBD1. Per the germline V gene, CDR1 is LNHDA and CDR2 is SQIVND (reference sequence). The CDR3 has 15 residues. V lost 5 bases and J lost 1; bases outside the gene matches: 4.

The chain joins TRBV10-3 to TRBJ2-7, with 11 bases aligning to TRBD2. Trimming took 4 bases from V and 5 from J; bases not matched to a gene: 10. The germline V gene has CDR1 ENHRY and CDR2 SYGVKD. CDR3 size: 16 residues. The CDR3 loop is CAISAGTSGSRDEQYV. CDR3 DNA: TGTGCCATCAGTGCCGGTACTAGCGGGAGTAGGGACGAGCAGTACGTC.

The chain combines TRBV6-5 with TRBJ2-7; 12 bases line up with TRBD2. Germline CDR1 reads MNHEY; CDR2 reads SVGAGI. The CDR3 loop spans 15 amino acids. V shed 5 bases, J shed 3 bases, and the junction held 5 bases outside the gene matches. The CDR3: CASSAPGLAGYEQYF. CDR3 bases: TGTGCCAGCAGTGCACCGGGACTAGCGGGCTACGAGCAGTACTTC.

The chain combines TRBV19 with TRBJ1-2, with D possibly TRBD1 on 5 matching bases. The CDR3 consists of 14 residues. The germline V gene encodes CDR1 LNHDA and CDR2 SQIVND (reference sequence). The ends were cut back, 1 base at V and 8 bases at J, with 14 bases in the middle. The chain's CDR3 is CASSIAGPPYGYTF. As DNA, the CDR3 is TGTGCCAGTAGTATAGCAGGGCCGCCCTACGGCTACACCTTC.

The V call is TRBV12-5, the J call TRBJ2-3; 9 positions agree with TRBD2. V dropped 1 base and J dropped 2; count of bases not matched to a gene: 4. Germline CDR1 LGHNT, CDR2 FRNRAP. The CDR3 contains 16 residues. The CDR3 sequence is CASGLGEREATDTQYF. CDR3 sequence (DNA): TGTGCTAGTGGTTTGGGGGAGCGGGAGGCCACAGATACGCAGTATTTT.

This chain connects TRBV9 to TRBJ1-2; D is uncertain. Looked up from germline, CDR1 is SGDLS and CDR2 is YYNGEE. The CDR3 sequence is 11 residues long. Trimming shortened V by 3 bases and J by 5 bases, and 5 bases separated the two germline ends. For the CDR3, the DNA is TGTGCCAGCAGCGATTCTTATGGCTACACCTTC. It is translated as CASSDSYGYTF.

In DNA form, the CDR3 reads TGTGCCAGCAGCCTCACTCAGGGGCCTGGAAACACCATATATTTT. It specifies CASSLTQGPGNTIYF. V is TRBV7-2 and J is TRBJ1-3, with TRBD1 as a possible D gene (6 bases). V gave up 5 bases and J gave up 2 bases, with 13 bases separating them. Germline assignment: CDR1 SGHTA and CDR2 FQGNSA. CDR3 length equals 15 residues. Full variable domain (remainder filled in from reference TRBV7-2 and TRBJ1-3): GAGVSQSPSNKVTEKGKDVELRCDPISGHTALYWYRQSLGQGLEFLIYFQGNSAPDKSGLPSDRFSAERTGGSVSTLTIQRTQQEDSAVYLCASSLTQGPGNTIYFGEGSWLTVV.

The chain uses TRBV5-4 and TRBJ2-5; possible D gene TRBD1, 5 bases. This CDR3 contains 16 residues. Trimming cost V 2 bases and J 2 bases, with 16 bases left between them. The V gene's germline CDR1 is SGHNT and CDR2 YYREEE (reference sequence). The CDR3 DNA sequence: TGTGCCAGCAGCTTAGGGGCGGTTCCTTTACAAGAGACCCAGTACTTC. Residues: CASSLGAVPLQETQYF. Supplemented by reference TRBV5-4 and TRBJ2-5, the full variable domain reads ETGVTQSPTHLIKTRGQQVTLRCSSQSGHNTVSWYQQALGQGPQFIFQYYREEENGRGNFPPRFSGLQFPNYSSELNVNALELDDSALYLCASSLGAVPLQETQYFGPGTRLLVL.

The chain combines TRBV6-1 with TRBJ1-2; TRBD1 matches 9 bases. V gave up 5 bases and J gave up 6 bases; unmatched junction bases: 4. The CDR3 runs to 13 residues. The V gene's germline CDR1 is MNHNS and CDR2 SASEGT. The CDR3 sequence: CASSLGDRDGYTF. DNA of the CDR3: TGTGCCAGCAGTTTAGGGGACAGGGATGGCTACACCTTC.

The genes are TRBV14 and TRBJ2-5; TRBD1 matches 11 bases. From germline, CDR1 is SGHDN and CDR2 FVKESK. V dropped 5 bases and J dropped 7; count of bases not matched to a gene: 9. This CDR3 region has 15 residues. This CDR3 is CASSLGQGGQATQYF. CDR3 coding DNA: TGTGCCAGCAGCTTGGGACAGGGGGGCCAGGCGACCCAGTACTTC.

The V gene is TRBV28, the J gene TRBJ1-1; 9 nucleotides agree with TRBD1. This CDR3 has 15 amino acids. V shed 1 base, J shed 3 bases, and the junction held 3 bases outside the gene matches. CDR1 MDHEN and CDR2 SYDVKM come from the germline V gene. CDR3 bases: TGTGCCAGCAGTTTATTCACAGGGGGCGACACTGAAGCTTTCTTT. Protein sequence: CASSLFTGGDTEAFF.

The DNA for the CDR3 is TGTGCCAGCTCACCGTCAGGGGGCGTAAATGAGCAGTTCTTC. Residues: CASSPSGGVNEQFF. The chain recombines TRBV18 with TRBJ2-1, with 8 bases matching TRBD1. The CDR3 length is 14 residues. Germline V gene data show CDR1 as KGHSH and CDR2 as LQKENI. Trimming at V came to 3 bases and at J to 7 bases, leaving 5 bases not matched to a gene. Complete variable domain (other parts from reference TRBV18 and TRBJ2-1): NAGVMQNPRHLVRRRGQEARLRCSPMKGHSHVYWYRQLPEEGLKFMVYLQKENIIDESGMPKERFSAEFPKEGPSILRIQQVVRGDSAAYFCASSPSGGVNEQFFGPGTRLTVL.

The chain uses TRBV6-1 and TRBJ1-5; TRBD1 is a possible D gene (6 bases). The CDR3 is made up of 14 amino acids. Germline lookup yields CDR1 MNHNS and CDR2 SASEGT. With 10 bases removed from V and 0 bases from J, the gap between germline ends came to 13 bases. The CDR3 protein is CATLQGDSNQPQHF. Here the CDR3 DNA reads TGTGCCACCTTACAGGGCGATAGCAATCAGCCCCAGCATTTT.

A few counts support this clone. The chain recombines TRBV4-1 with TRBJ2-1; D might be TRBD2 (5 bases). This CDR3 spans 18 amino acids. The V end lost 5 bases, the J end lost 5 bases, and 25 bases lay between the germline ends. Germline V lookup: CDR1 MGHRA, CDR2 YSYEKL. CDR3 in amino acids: CASSRTPSALLLNNEQFF. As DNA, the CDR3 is TGCGCCAGCAGCAGGACTCCGTCTGCTCTCCTTTTAAACAATGAGCAGTTCTTC.